Presented here are 21 T cell receptor beta chains from one specimen sequenced in a study of blood T cell repertoires in COVID-19 (dated by TCRdb to 2020 to 2021). Library creation used the immunoSEQ multiplex PCR assay. In its TCRdb copy, this immuneACCESS table keeps in-frame sequences only and misses some clones. Where compared with another copy, unresolved V genes explain less than half of these, and the others have no known cause. This sample has 250,000 to 300,000 clones in its table, and about 90% of those were observed once. The ten biggest clones cover approximately 2% of the sample. Sequenced material: PBMCs or T cells enriched from blood (not recorded which). These receptors originate from an older woman who had recovered from COVID-19.

The chain couples TRBV4-1 to TRBJ1-5; D unclear. The CDR3 loop spans 13 amino acids. Trimming removed 6 bases at V and 5 bases at J, with 11 bases between. CDR1 and CDR2 (germline): MGHRA, YSYEKL. In DNA, the CDR3 is TGCGCCAGCAGTCCACAGTCTGATCAGCCCCAGCATTTT. Translation: CASSPQSDQPQHF.

The genes are TRBV12-3 or TRBV12-4 and TRBJ2-1, with D possibly being TRBD2 (5 bases). Trimming pared 6 bases from V and 7 bases from J, leaving 7 bases between. The CDR3 has 11 amino acids. CDR3 DNA sequence: TGTGCCAGCAGGAGGGTTAATGAGCAGTTCTTC. Residues: CASRRVNEQFF.

This clone has just one count. Sequence at one end of the junction differs from germline and may be a read error. The rearrangement links TRBV18 to TRBJ2-7; the D is unclear. Germline V lookup: CDR1 KGHSH, CDR2 LQKENI. The CDR3 contains 13 residues. CDR3 loop: CASSPPRLYEQYF. CDR3 bases: TGTGCCAGCTCTCCACCGAGACTTTACGAGCAGTACTTC.

The chain uses TRBV2 and TRBJ1-1; D unresolved. This CDR3 comprises 14 residues. V lost 8 bases and J 0 bases, leaving 13 bases between the germline ends. Germline V lookup: CDR1 SNHLY, CDR2 FYNNEI. Written as DNA, the CDR3 is TGTGCCAGCGTTTACGAGATTGTGAACACTGAAGCTTTCTTT. It specifies CASVYEIVNTEAFF.

The V call is TRBV24-1, the J call TRBJ1-2, with 8 bases aligning to TRBD1. This CDR3 region has 17 residues. V dropped 4 bases and J dropped 0; count of bases not matched to a gene: 9. The germline V gene has CDR1 KGHDR and CDR2 SFDVKD. The CDR3 loop reads CATSEPIGQGANYGYTF. The CDR3 nucleotides are TGTGCCACCAGTGAACCCATCGGACAGGGAGCTAACTATGGCTACACCTTC.

The chain is built from TRBV28 and TRBJ1-1, with a weak D call TRBD1 (5 bases). This CDR3 is built from 13 residues. Trimming shortened V by 3 bases and J by 7 bases, and 12 bases separated the two germline ends. Germline CDR1 reads MDHEN; CDR2 reads SYDVKM. As DNA, the CDR3 is TGTGCCAGCAGTTTCCCCGGGCAGGGTGAAGCTTTCTTT. Its translation: CASSFPGQGEAFF.

The chain carries TRBV6-4 and TRBJ2-1; 7 bases match TRBD2. The CDR3 consists of 15 residues. After removal of 5 bases from V and 1 base from J, the junction contained 5 bases not matched to a gene. Germline V CDR1 and CDR2: MRHNA, SNTAGT. The CDR3 DNA is TGTGCCAGCAGTCGGGGCGGGGGATCCTACAATGAGCAGTTCTTC. It encodes CASSRGGGSYNEQFF.

The V gene is TRBV27, the J gene TRBJ2-7, with 13 bases identical to TRBD2. The V segment lost 7 bases and the J segment 3 bases; nucleotides outside the gene matches: 9. The CDR3 has 16 residues. The germline V gene encodes CDR1 MNHEY and CDR2 SMNVEV (reference sequence). CDR3 sequence (DNA): TGTGCCAGCAAACCAGGACTAGCGGGGGTCAACTACGAGCAGTACTTC. It specifies CASKPGLAGVNYEQYF.

This chain joins TRBV25-1 and TRBJ2-2; possibly TRBD2 for D (5 bases). CDR1 and CDR2 from the germline V gene are MGHDK and SYGVNS. V was cut by 8 bases and J by 1 base, with 8 bases left in between. The CDR3 sequence is 13 residues long. CDR3: CASRRRNTGELFF. CDR3 sequence (DNA): TGTGCCAGCCGGAGGCGGAACACCGGGGAGCTGTTTTTT.

For this clone: This CDR3 is also generated by other DNA sequences in the sample. The genes are TRBV24-1 and TRBJ1-3; TRBD1 aligns across 8 bases. V shed 3 bases, J shed 2 bases, and the junction held 2 bases outside the gene matches. Germline CDR1 and CDR2: KGHDR and SFDVKD. This CDR3 comprises 15 residues. As DNA, the CDR3 is TGTGCCACCAGTGATCCCAGGGGGCCTGGAAACACCATATATTTT. Protein product: CATSDPRGPGNTIYF.

J is TRBJ1-3 and V is TRBV9, with 7 bases matching TRBD1. Germline V gene lookup returns CDR1 SGDLS and CDR2 YYNGEE. CDR3 length: 16 residues. V shed 4 bases, J shed 0 bases, and the junction held 7 bases outside the gene matches. The CDR3 loop reads CASSPGQVLSGNTIYF. CDR3 DNA sequence: TGTGCCAGCAGCCCAGGACAGGTCCTCTCTGGAAACACCATATATTTT.

A single count supports this clone. The chain joins TRBV10-3 to TRBJ1-2; D call uncertain. The CDR3 has 14 residues. V was trimmed by 0 bases and J by 9 bases, leaving 14 bases between them. Germline V gene sequence: CDR1 ENHRY, CDR2 SYGVKD. DNA for the CDR3: TGTGCCATCAGTGAGTCGACCGGGGAGGACCGCTACACCTTC. Translating gives CAISESTGEDRYTF.

The chain combines TRBV19 with TRBJ1-1, with 10 bases fitting TRBD1. From germline, CDR1 is LNHDA and CDR2 SQIVND (reference sequence). The CDR3 covers 15 residues. The V segment lost 5 bases and the J segment 7 bases; nucleotides outside the gene matches: 10. The CDR3 sequence is CASSARQGAIYEAFF. The CDR3 DNA sequence: TGTGCCAGTAGTGCAAGACAGGGGGCAATTTATGAAGCTTTCTTT. Filled out from reference TRBV19 and TRBJ1-1, the complete variable domain reads DGGITQSPKYLFRKEGQNVTLSCEQNLNHDAMYWYRQDPGQGLRLIYYSQIVNDFQKGDIAEGYSVSREKKESFPLTVTSAQKNPTAFYLCASSARQGAIYEAFFGQGTRLTVV.

This chain joins TRBV7-9 and TRBJ1-6, with D maybe TRBD1 (5 bases). V was shortened by 6 bases and J by 6 bases, with 9 bases between the two germline ends. The germline CDR1 and CDR2 sequences are SEHNR and FQNEAQ (reference sequence). This CDR3 comprises 13 residues. The CDR3 bases are TGTGCCAGCAGGGCGGGACTTAATTCACCCCTCCACTTT. Translation gives CASRAGLNSPLHF.

This clone has only a few counts. V usage is TRBV6-1 and J usage is TRBJ2-7; D might be TRBD1 (5 bases). This CDR3 contains 15 residues. The germline gives CDR1 MNHNS, CDR2 SASEGT. V lost 2 bases to trimming and J lost 2 bases, with 13 bases between them. CDR3 amino acids: CASSERQFNTYEQYF. DNA for the CDR3: TGTGCCAGCAGTGAAAGACAGTTTAACACCTACGAGCAGTACTTC.

The rearrangement uses TRBV6-4 and TRBJ2-1; 9 bases align to TRBD1. V was clipped by 5 bases and J by 2 bases; unmatched bases: 7. CDR1 and CDR2 from the germline V gene are MRHNA and SNTAGT. This CDR3 is built from 16 residues. Here the CDR3 DNA reads TGTGCCAGCAGTTCAACCACAGGGGGCGCCTACAATGAGCAGTTCTTC. It encodes CASSSTTGGAYNEQFF.

This clone occurred a few times. This chain connects TRBV19 to TRBJ2-1, with TRBD1 matching over 8 bases. Germline V gives CDR1 LNHDA, CDR2 SQIVND (reference sequence). Unmatched junction bases numbered 3, after V lost 5 bases and J lost 6 bases. This CDR3 spans 13 amino acids. CDR3 DNA sequence: TGTGCCAGTAGTGTGACAGGGGCCAATGAGCAGTTCTTC. It is translated as CASSVTGANEQFF.

The chain carries TRBV6-5 and TRBJ2-1; 9 bases map to TRBD2. V was pared by 0 bases and J by 7 bases, with 7 bases of the junction left unmatched. Germline CDR1 and CDR2: MNHEY and SVGAGI. There are 16 residues in the CDR3. CDR3 DNA sequence: TGTGCCAGCAGTTACTCGTACCTAGCGGGAAAGAATGAGCAGTTCTTC. Encoded protein: CASSYSYLAGKNEQFF.

This chain uses TRBV15 with TRBJ1-5; D gene uncertain. The germline V gene has CDR1 LNHNV and CDR2 YYDKDF (reference sequence). V lost 1 base and J lost 7, with 11 bases in between. This CDR3 spans 14 amino acids. The CDR3 here is CATSRVQTLQPQHF. CDR3 coding DNA: TGTGCCACCAGCAGAGTTCAGACTCTCCAGCCCCAGCATTTT.

CDR3 bases: TGTGCCAGCAGTATCCTCGAGGGTCATGGCTACACCTTC. Its translation is CASSILEGHGYTF. J is TRBJ1-2 and V is TRBV27, with unresolved D. With 5 bases removed from V and 6 bases from J, the gap between germline ends came to 13 bases. The V gene's germline CDR1 is MNHEY and CDR2 SMNVEV (reference sequence). This CDR3 spans 13 amino acids.

The chain links TRBV11-1 to TRBJ1-2; D is possibly TRBD1 (6 bases). The CDR3 consists of 14 residues. V was cut by 2 bases and J by 6 bases, with 13 bases left in between. Looked up from germline, CDR1 is SGHAT and CDR2 is FQDESV (reference sequence). The CDR3 DNA is TGTGCCAGCAGCTTAACAGGGAGTAAGGATGGCTACACCTTC. Residues: CASSLTGSKDGYTF. The whole variable domain, remainder taken from reference TRBV11-1 and TRBJ1-2, is EAEVAQSPRYKITEKSQAVAFWCDPISGHATLYWYRQILGQGPELLVQFQDESVVDDSQLPKDRFSAERLKGVDSTLKIQPAELGDSAMYLCASSLTGSKDGYTFGSGTRLTVV.